The text below deals with one T cell receptor beta chain. The CDR3 spans 14 residues. The germline V gene has CDR1 SGHDN and CDR2 FVKESK. The V end was cut by 1 base, the J end by 4 bases, with 10 bases between. This specimen belongs to a study of blood T cell repertoires in COVID-19. At the level of the study: Spain, Italy and the United States supplied samples that represented acute and convalescent COVID-19. T cells, B-cell-depleted T cells, or PBMCs provided the cDNA or gDNA that served as material.

Original handling: Nucleated cell counts were estimated from reference gene primer amplification. Method: immunoSEQ multiplex PCR; TCRdb's copy keeps in-frame clones and lacks some. For V, J and clone size, that table is used; D and trimming come from the DNA. The sample holds roughly 100,000 clones, around nine tenths seen once. Sequenced sample: peripheral blood. This chain links TRBV14 with TRBJ1-2; D unresolved. The sequence derives from a woman of 80 years or more in a cohort sampled during active COVID-19. CDR3 protein: CASSQGAGFYGYTF. The CDR3 DNA reads TGTGCCAGCAGCCAAGGGGCAGGCTTCTATGGCTACACCTTC.